This T cell receptor (beta chain) was obtained from a study of response to subunit inactivated influenza vaccine. Regarding the study as a whole: Seasonal influenza vaccination, on each occasion, was suggested by the authors to recruit few new T cells.

V gave up 4 bases and J gave up 1 base, with 11 bases separating them. This CDR3 is 14 amino acids long. CDR1 and CDR2 from the germline V gene are LGHNA and YSLEER. This clonotype appeared a few times. The antigen is unknown. TCRdb redid the calling of the RT-PCR reads with MiXCR, one entry per CDR3 protein. Counted here are around 170,000 distinct CDR3 sequences, around 10% occurring once; the ten biggest clones make up around 35%. The material was CD8+ T cells sorted from PBMCs, obtained around 25 months after vaccination. The origin of this receptor is a man in his fifties or sixties who received an inactivated influenza vaccine. The genes are TRBV4-3 and TRBJ2-7; D gene ambiguous. The CDR3 loop reads CASSLGEASYEQYF. CDR3 bases: TGCGCCAGCAGCCTCGGAGAAGCTTCCTACGAGCAGTACTTC.